This TCR beta chain was profiled in a study of spatial heterogeneity in lung cancer. TCRdb reprocessed the 5' RACE reads with MiXCR, giving one entry per CDR3 protein. The repertoire holds 25,000 or so distinct CDR3 sequences, about 4.7% seen once, with more than 4.5% in the top ten. The time point denotes: sample taken at primary tumor resection. This sample comprised PBMCs, obtained at surgery. This clonotype was sampled from a male donor with early-stage non-small cell lung cancer.

Here the CDR3 reads CASSPRGQGRETQYF. The CDR3 DNA reads as TGCGCCAGCAGCCCGAGGGGCCAGGGCCGAGAGACCCAGTACTTC. The V and J genes are TRBV5-1 and TRBJ2-5, with D tentatively TRBD1 or TRBD2 (5 bases each). The CDR3 totals 15 residues. The germline V and J ends were trimmed by 4 bases and 4 bases, with 17 bases remaining between them. Germline loops: CDR1 SGHRS, CDR2 YFSETQ. The variable domain in full, completed from reference TRBV5-1 and TRBJ2-5, reads KAGVTQTPRYLIKTRGQQVTLSCSPISGHRSVSWYQQTPGQGLQFLFEYFSETQRNKGNFPGRFSGRQFSNSRSEMNVSTLELGDSALYLCASSPRGQGRETQYFGPGTRLLVL.